This T cell receptor beta chain came from a study of blood T cell repertoires in COVID-19. Study information: Researchers got acute and convalescent COVID-19 samples from the United States, Italy and Spain. Sample material is recorded as cDNA or gDNA derived from T cells, B-cell-depleted T cells, or PBMCs.

Per the germline V gene, CDR1 is SGHTA and CDR2 is FQGNSA. Trimming took 4 bases from V and 2 from J, leaving 12 bases between them. This CDR3 has 15 residues. Original methodology: The assay estimated nucleated cells by amplifying reference gene primers. Produced via immunoSEQ multiplex PCR; TCRdb's table is partial and in-frame only. The V and J calls and clone size come from that table; D and trimming were worked out from the DNA. The table lists some 250,000 clones, around 90% of them singletons. Cohort allocation depended upon clinical history that participants reported. The table lists this clone with a few counts.

The genes are TRBV7-2 and TRBJ1-5; tentatively, D is TRBD1 (5 bases). This TCR was sampled from a human donor in a cohort exposed to, infected with or recovered from COVID-19 (not recorded which). The donor label of this sample is uncertain. Sequencing used PBMCs or T cells enriched from blood (not recorded which). CDR3 in DNA: TGTGCCAGCAGCTCCTCAGGGAGGCGCAATCAGCCCCAGCATTTT. This encodes CASSSSGRRNQPQHF.